These 5 T cell receptor beta chains were all obtained from the same sample, sequenced in a study of cytomegalovirus exposure and HLA in healthy donors. The PCR employed 60 Vbeta primers together with 13 Jbeta primers. Here immunoSEQ multiplex PCR was the method, and the copy in TCRdb shows in-frame clones only, minus some. This table has around 260,000 clones, 80% appearing once. Sequencing used PBMCs. These receptor sequences come from a girl aged 2-10 years in good health and CMV-seronegative.

In its sample, this clone was seen a few times. The V gene is TRBV18, the J gene TRBJ2-5; tentative D call: TRBD2 (6 bases). The CDR3 spans 15 residues. CDR1 KGHSH and CDR2 LQKENI come from the germline V gene. The ends were cut back, 0 bases at V and 1 base at J, with 9 bases in the middle. DNA of the CDR3: TGTGCCAGCTCACCACCCCGGGGGATCCAAGAGACCCAGTACTTC. Its protein is CASSPPRGIQETQYF.

Details on this clone: This sample also contains other DNA sequences that code for the same CDR3. The gene calls are TRBV5-1 and TRBJ2-5; the D is unclear. The germline V and J ends were trimmed by 4 bases and 2 bases, with 3 bases remaining between them. CDR3 size: 11 residues. CDR1 is SGHRS, CDR2 YFSETQ, per germline. The CDR3 here is CASSLQETQYF. The CDR3 nucleotides read TGCGCCAGCAGCCTTCAAGAGACCCAGTACTTC.

This clone has a handful of counts. The same CDR3 is also encoded by other DNA sequences in this sample. The chain carries TRBV4-1 and TRBJ2-7; a weak D match, TRBD1 (5 bases). Deletions cut 2 bases from V and 3 bases from J, with 8 bases between. Germline CDR1 MGHRA, CDR2 YSYEKL. This CDR3 contains 13 residues. In nucleotides, the CDR3 is TGCGCCAGCAGCCAACAGGGCGGCTACGAGCAGTACTTC. It yields the protein CASSQQGGYEQYF.

The V and J genes are TRBV7-6 and TRBJ2-1, with TRBD2 matching 7 bases. Germline values: CDR1 SGHVS, CDR2 FNYEAQ. V was pared by 3 bases and J by 0 bases, with 5 bases of the junction left unmatched. The CDR3 is 16 amino acids. The CDR3 loop is CASSLRGGSSYNEQFF. The CDR3 DNA reads as TGTGCCAGCAGCTTGCGGGGCGGGAGCTCCTACAATGAGCAGTTCTTC.

The genes are TRBV28 and TRBJ2-3, with 8 bases matching TRBD1. CDR1 MDHEN and CDR2 SYDVKM come from the germline V gene. There are 18 residues in the CDR3. V dropped 6 bases and J dropped 0; count of bases not matched to a gene: 14. CDR3 nucleotide sequence: TGTGCCAGCAGCACGGACGCAGGGGGCGCGACTAGCACAGATACGCAGTATTTT. This sequence encodes CASSTDAGGATSTDTQYF.